The rows below give T cell receptor beta chains drawn from one sample of a study of control samples from healthy donors and cancer patients. Only in-frame clones appear in the TCRdb table, and some are missing; sequencing was by immunoSEQ multiplex PCR. The table has roughly 100,000 clones, about 89% seen once. The sequenced sample was PBMCs. These receptors originate from a man aged 60 to 69 with lung cancer. Each CDR3 is given without its conserved first and last residue. A D gene is named only where the DNA matches it firmly.

>TRBV9|NA
ASSVIGDTGELF
>TRBV5-1|NA
ASSLEGIGLF
>TRBV10-1|NA
ASSEAGLPETQY
>TRBV30|NA
AWNGASPQETQY
>TRBV6-1|NA
ASSERVLWTPGELF
>TRBV10-3|TRBD1
AIGQGDRAF
>TRBV7-9|TRBD2
ASSFSAGGRETQY
>TRBV10-2|NA
ASSEADTQY
>TRBV13|NA
ASSSLGSSYEQY
>TRBV2|NA
ASSEAGISYNEQF
>TRBV5-4|NA
ASSPLGYGYT
>TRBV27|NA
ASSLSTEINTEAF
>TRBV30|NA
AFRDTSPLH
>TRBV7-9|NA
ASSSSESGNTIY
>TRBV29-1|TRBD2
SVEALAGATQY
>TRBV30|NA
AWSVSGSLGAF
>TRBV30|NA
AWSEKQLTNEKLF